A single sample is the source of the 14 T cell receptor beta chains below, sequenced in a study of blood T cell repertoires in COVID-19. Method: immunoSEQ multiplex PCR; TCRdb's copy keeps in-frame clones and lacks some. The data hold about 140,000 clones, with approximately 80% observed a single time. The sample consisted of PBMCs or T cells enriched from blood (not recorded which). The receptor set was obtained from a man in his sixties or seventies who had been exposed to COVID-19.

The genes are TRBV28 and TRBJ1-1, with TRBD1 matching 7 bases. The CDR3 extends over 14 amino acids. The junction had 2 bases not matched to a gene; V was cut back by 3 bases and J by 1 base. The germline CDR1 and CDR2 sequences are MDHEN and SYDVKM. CDR3 sequence: CASSLQGGNTEAFF. CDR3 nucleotides: TGTGCCAGCAGTTTGCAGGGGGGGAACACTGAAGCTTTCTTT. The whole variable domain, filled in from reference TRBV28 and TRBJ1-1, reads DVKVTQSSRYLVKRTGEKVFLECVQDMDHENMFWYRQDPGLGLRLIYFSYDVKMKEKGDIPEGYSVSREKKERFSLILESASTNQTSMYLCASSLQGGNTEAFFGQGTRLTVV.

This chain links TRBV4-1 with TRBJ1-4, with a tentative D call TRBD1 (5 bases). V was clipped by 1 base and J by 8 bases, with 17 bases between them. Germline assignment: CDR1 MGHRA and CDR2 YSYEKL. The CDR3 runs 16 residues. The DNA for the CDR3 is TGCGCCAGCAGCCAAGTCGGTTCTGGGGCCGAGGAAAAACTGTTTTTT. Amino acid sequence: CASSQVGSGAEEKLFF.

V is TRBV7-2 and J is TRBJ2-3, with TRBD1 identical over 12 bases. This CDR3 is built from 15 residues. Germline lookup yields CDR1 SGHTA and CDR2 FQGNSA. Trimming cost V 1 base and J 11 bases; bases outside gene matches: 7. This chain's CDR3 is CASSLGGTGGGKQYF. In DNA form, the CDR3 reads TGTGCCAGCAGCTTAGGGGGGACAGGGGGCGGTAAGCAGTATTTT.

The J gene is TRBJ1-4, the V gene TRBV19; 7 bases line up with TRBD1. After removal of 5 bases from V and 0 bases from J, the junction contained 3 bases not matched to a gene. Germline assignment: CDR1 LNHDA and CDR2 SQIVND (reference sequence). There are 15 residues in the CDR3. CDR3 nucleotide sequence: TGTGCCAGTAGTTCCGGGACAGCAACTAATGAAAAACTGTTTTTT. Protein: CASSSGTATNEKLFF.

The chain links TRBV28 to TRBJ2-1, with TRBD2 matching 14 bases. The CDR3 is 17 amino acids. Germline lookup yields CDR1 MDHEN and CDR2 SYDVKM. The junction had 11 bases not matched to a gene; V was cut back by 7 bases and J by 6 bases. CDR3 in amino acids: CASNSLRLAGGFNEQFF. For the CDR3, the DNA is TGTGCCAGCAACTCCCTCCGACTAGCGGGAGGGTTCAATGAGCAGTTCTTC.

The CDR3 nucleotides are TGTGCCAGCTCTAGGACAGGGGAAGCCTACGAGCAGTACTTC. Protein product: CASSRTGEAYEQYF. J is TRBJ2-7 and V is TRBV18, with TRBD1 matching 9 bases. The CDR3 has 14 amino acids. Looked up from germline, CDR1 is KGHSH and CDR2 is LQKENI. After removal of 6 bases from V and 2 bases from J, the junction contained 5 bases not matched to a gene. The full variable domain, rest sourced from reference TRBV18 and TRBJ2-7, is NAGVMQNPRHLVRRRGQEARLRCSPMKGHSHVYWYRQLPEEGLKFMVYLQKENIIDESGMPKERFSAEFPKEGPSILRIQQVVRGDSAAYFCASSRTGEAYEQYFGPGTRLTVT.

The rearrangement joins TRBV6-5 to TRBJ2-7, with D maybe TRBD2 (5 bases). Trimming stripped 6 bases from V and 2 bases from J, with 11 bases between. The length of the CDR3 is 13 residues. Per the germline V gene, CDR1 is MNHEY and CDR2 is SVGAGI. The CDR3 reads CASSLGVPYEQYF. The CDR3 DNA sequence: TGTGCCAGCAGCCTCGGGGTTCCCTACGAGCAGTACTTC.

Turning to this clone: One end of the junction does not line up with germline, which may come from a read error. The chain links TRBV12-3 or TRBV12-4 to TRBJ1-2, with 10 bases fitting TRBD1. This CDR3 contains 12 residues. CDR3 DNA sequence: TGTGCCAGCAGATTGATGGGACAGGGGCTCTCCTTC. Translation gives CASRLMGQGLSF.

The chain couples TRBV19 to TRBJ2-3; D not resolved. Germline assignment: CDR1 LNHDA and CDR2 SQIVND (reference sequence). V was cut by 0 bases and J by 3 bases, with 13 bases left in between. This CDR3 is built from 16 residues. The chain's CDR3 is CASSIDRLVGTDTQYF. The CDR3 nucleotides are TGTGCCAGTAGTATAGATAGGCTAGTTGGAACAGATACGCAGTATTTT.

The chain recombines TRBV28 with TRBJ2-5, with D possibly being TRBD2 (7 bases). The CDR3 consists of 14 residues. V lost 6 bases, J lost 7 bases, and 18 bases lay in between. CDR1 and CDR2 from the germline V gene are MDHEN and SYDVKM. For the CDR3, the DNA is TGTGCCAGCAGAGGGGGAGGGCTCCAGGGGACCCAGTACTTC. It is translated as CASRGGGLQGTQYF.

This clone was counted once. The gene calls are TRBV27 and TRBJ1-4; D unclear. Germline values: CDR1 MNHEY, CDR2 SMNVEV (reference sequence). The CDR3 is 16 residues long. The ends were cut back, 4 bases at V and 7 bases at J, with 19 bases in the middle. The CDR3 protein is CASSSTFRVTGEKLFF. The DNA for the CDR3 is TGTGCCAGCAGTTCGACGTTCCGGGTCACGGGTGAAAAACTGTTTTTT.

The chain carries TRBV28 and TRBJ1-2; 8 positions match TRBD1. There are 13 residues in the CDR3. CDR1 is MDHEN and CDR2 is SYDVKM in the germline V gene. V gave up 7 bases and J gave up 4 bases; unmatched junction bases: 5. CDR3 region: CASIRQGLYGYTF. DNA for the CDR3: TGTGCCAGCATCCGACAGGGGCTCTATGGCTACACCTTC.

This clone turned up a few times. The chain employs TRBV27 and TRBJ1-1, with 8 bases identical to TRBD1. V lost 5 bases and J lost 11; bases outside the gene matches: 10. The germline gives CDR1 MNHEY, CDR2 SMNVEV (reference sequence). This CDR3 contains 13 residues. The CDR3 loop reads CASSPSGQGGAFF. CDR3 nucleotide sequence: TGTGCCAGCAGTCCATCTGGACAGGGAGGCGCTTTCTTT.

The chain joins TRBV4-3 to TRBJ2-2; 11 nucleotides line up with TRBD2. CDR3 length equals 17 residues. J gave up 5 bases and V 4 bases, and 9 bases lay outside the gene matches. The germline V gene has CDR1 LGHNA and CDR2 YSLEER. CDR3 sequence reads: CASSPKLAGADTGELFF. The CDR3 bases are TGCGCCAGCAGCCCTAAACTAGCGGGGGCAGATACCGGGGAGCTGTTTTTT.